The rows below give T cell receptor beta chains drawn from one sample of a study of T and B cells in COVID-19 patients. TCRdb reprocessed the multiplex PCR reads via MiXCR and lists one record per CDR3 protein. This sample has about 9,400 distinct CDR3 sequences; 31% occur once, and the top ten carry roughly 22%. Sample: blood. The origin of the receptors is a human donor who had recovered from COVID-19. Both conserved end residues are part of each CDR3. The D gene is left open where the match is weak.

v_call: TRBV6-5; d_call: .; cdr3_aa: CASSPDYSGNTIYF
v_call: TRBV7-9; d_call: TRBD2; cdr3_aa: CASSSLSGLAGVGELFF
v_call: TRBV27; d_call: TRBD2; cdr3_aa: CASSEGTSGGDTQYF
v_call: TRBV13; d_call: TRBD1; cdr3_aa: CASSATGTGEETQYF
v_call: TRBV6-1; d_call: .; cdr3_aa: CASSAARGRTEAFF
v_call: TRBV6-5; d_call: .; cdr3_aa: CASSYSEGPYGYTF
v_call: TRBV29-1; d_call: .; cdr3_aa: CSAGTSHNEQFF
v_call: TRBV27; d_call: TRBD1; cdr3_aa: CASSPLDREKSQPQHF
v_call: TRBV15; d_call: .; cdr3_aa: CATSRARGRPYEQYF
v_call: TRBV6-1; d_call: TRBD1; cdr3_aa: CASSVGQGNGEQYF
v_call: TRBV6-4; d_call: TRBD1; cdr3_aa: CASTSPRDRVTEAFF
v_call: TRBV6-1; d_call: .; cdr3_aa: CASSDRAPYEQYF
v_call: TRBV19; d_call: TRBD1; cdr3_aa: CASSNTGTEHTGELFF
v_call: TRBV20-1; d_call: .; cdr3_aa: CSAPTGNYEQYF
v_call: TRBV6-5; d_call: TRBD1; cdr3_aa: CASRMGTVSGNTIYF
v_call: TRBV5-1; d_call: TRBD1; cdr3_aa: CASSQGTGDTEAFF
v_call: TRBV7-9; d_call: .; cdr3_aa: CASSLRRSAPGNTIYF
v_call: TRBV5-5; d_call: .; cdr3_aa: CASSPRGINYGYTF
v_call: TRBV20-1; d_call: TRBD1; cdr3_aa: CSARLEGQGLSSYEQYF
v_call: TRBV12-3/TRBV12-4; d_call: .; cdr3_aa: CASSYRSVLNTEAFF